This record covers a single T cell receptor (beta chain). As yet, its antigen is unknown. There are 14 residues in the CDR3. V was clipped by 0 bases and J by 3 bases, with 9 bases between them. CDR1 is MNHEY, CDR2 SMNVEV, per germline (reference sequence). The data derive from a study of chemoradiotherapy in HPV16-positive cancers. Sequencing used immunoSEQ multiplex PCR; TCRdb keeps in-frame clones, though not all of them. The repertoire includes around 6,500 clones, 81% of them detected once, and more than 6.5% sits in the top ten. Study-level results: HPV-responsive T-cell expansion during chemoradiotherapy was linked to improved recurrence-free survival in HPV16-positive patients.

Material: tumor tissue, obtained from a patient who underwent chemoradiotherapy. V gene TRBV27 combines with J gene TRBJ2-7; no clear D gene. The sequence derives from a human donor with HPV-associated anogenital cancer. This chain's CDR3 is CASSLSGWDYEQYF. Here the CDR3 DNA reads TGTGCCAGCAGTTTATCTGGTTGGGACTACGAGCAGTACTTC.